Sequencing of this T cell receptor beta chain was carried out in a study of shared clonotypes between healthy human individuals. Germline CDR1 and CDR2: SGDLS and YYNGEE. The CDR3 sequence is 17 residues long. V lost 3 bases and J lost 6; bases outside the gene matches: 12. Each subset's genomic DNA was split evenly across several immunoSEQ plates. The assay was immunoSEQ multiplex PCR, and TCRdb's table has in-frame clones only and misses some. Of approximately 1.9 million clones listed, 90% to 95% are singletons. CD45RO-negative, CCR7-selected cells formed the naive CD8 fraction, which excluded terminally differentiated effector memory CD45RA+ cells. On this clone: Its antigen is not known.

Findings and caveats of the study: Depth was large, yet rarefaction showed that sorted-subset sequencing was incomplete.

Sequenced material: naive CD8+ T cells from PBMCs. The origin of this receptor is a young man in good health. Some clones in this sample may be carry-over from other donors' samples. The rearrangement links TRBV9 to TRBJ2-1; 10 nucleotides line up with TRBD2. Here the CDR3 DNA reads TGTGCCAGCAGCGATCAACCGGGACTAGCGAACTTCAATGAGCAGTTCTTC. It translates to CASSDQPGLANFNEQFF.